These 27 T cell receptor beta chains share one sample of origin, sequenced in a study of blood T cell repertoires in COVID-19. Some clones are missing from TCRdb's copy, which holds only in-frame ones; the method was immunoSEQ multiplex PCR. The data hold roughly 200,000 clones, with around 90% observed a single time. Sequencing was performed on PBMCs or T cells enriched from blood (not recorded which). The origin of the receptors is a man aged 30 to 39 who had recovered from COVID-19.

The genes are TRBV9 and TRBJ2-1; 7 bases match TRBD2. CDR3 length equals 16 residues. Germline CDR1 SGDLS, CDR2 YYNGEE. Unmatched junction bases numbered 9, after V lost 1 base and J lost 5 bases. CDR3 region: CASSVLGGSLHNEQFF. The CDR3 DNA follows: TGTGCCAGCAGCGTATTGGGCGGGAGTCTCCACAATGAGCAGTTCTTC.

V and J are TRBV29-1 and TRBJ1-2; D not certain. From germline, CDR1 is SQVTM and CDR2 ANQGSEA. V lost 3 bases, J lost 6 bases, and 17 bases lay in between. The CDR3 totals 14 residues. For the CDR3, the DNA is TGCAGCGTTGATTTTAATACGGGAAAAGATGGCTACACCTTC. The encoded protein is CSVDFNTGKDGYTF.

The chain has TRBV9 and TRBJ2-3; D unclear. CDR1 is SGDLS and CDR2 is YYNGEE in the germline V gene. This CDR3 has 14 residues. V shed 4 bases and J shed 5 bases, with 14 bases lying between them. The CDR3 region is CASSSSDLRDTQYF. CDR3 nucleotides: TGTGCCAGCAGCTCATCAGACTTGAGAGATACGCAGTATTTT.

The rearrangement links TRBV19 to TRBJ1-5; D possibly corresponds to TRBD1 (5 bases). From germline, CDR1 is LNHDA and CDR2 SQIVND (reference sequence). V was cut by 4 bases and J by 9 bases, with 19 bases left in between. This CDR3 has 15 amino acids. The CDR3 spells CASSTQSGGLLPQHF. Written as DNA, the CDR3 is TGTGCCAGTAGTACTCAATCCGGGGGTCTTCTGCCCCAGCATTTT.

The chain combines TRBV19 with TRBJ2-5; D not resolved. Trimming removed 6 bases from V and 7 bases from J, with 9 bases in between. The CDR3 consists of 11 residues. Germline CDR1 and CDR2: LNHDA and SQIVND (reference sequence). CDR3 nucleotide sequence: TGTGCCAGTAGCGCGTATGGGACCCAGTACTTC. Residues: CASSAYGTQYF.

A single count supports this clone. The chain carries TRBV5-4 and TRBJ2-1, with D possibly matching TRBD2 (6 bases). Germline V gene lookup returns CDR1 SGHNT and CDR2 YYREEE (reference sequence). Deletions cut 4 bases from V and 0 bases from J, with 17 bases between. CDR3 size: 17 residues. CDR3 sequence: CASSKSRGRSSYNEQFF. CDR3 bases: TGTGCCAGCAGCAAGTCCAGAGGGAGGTCCTCCTACAATGAGCAGTTCTTC.

As regards this clone: Other DNA sequences within the sample encode an identical CDR3. V gene TRBV20-1 combines with J gene TRBJ2-5; D is perhaps TRBD2 (5 bases). CDR3 length equals 11 residues. The V end was cut by 4 bases, the J end by 3 bases, with 6 bases between. Germline CDR1 is DFQATT and CDR2 is SNEGSKA (reference sequence). CDR3 residues: CSATGKETQYF. CDR3 bases: TGCAGTGCTACCGGGAAAGAGACCCAGTACTTC.

V gene TRBV7-9 combines with J gene TRBJ2-7, with D possibly being TRBD1 (5 bases). CDR1 and CDR2 from the germline V gene are SEHNR and FQNEAQ (reference sequence). This CDR3 comprises 14 residues. V lost 7 bases, J lost 0 bases, and 13 bases lay in between. The CDR3 DNA reads as TGTGCCAGCACCCAGGGTTCTGCCTCCTACGAGCAGTACTTC. Translation gives CASTQGSASYEQYF.

V is TRBV2 and J is TRBJ2-7; 11 nucleotides line up with TRBD2. Trimming took 6 bases from V and 3 from J; bases not matched to a gene: 13. The germline V gene has CDR1 SNHLY and CDR2 FYNNEI. This CDR3 is built from 17 residues. This CDR3 reads CASSAVTSGSAVYEQYF. The CDR3 coding sequence is TGTGCCAGCAGCGCCGTAACTAGCGGGAGCGCCGTCTACGAGCAGTACTTC.

This clone was detected only once. This CDR3 is CASSVLDRGLSETQYF. CDR3 DNA: TGTGCCAGCAGCGTATTGGACAGGGGGCTGAGTGAGACCCAGTACTTC. V usage is TRBV9 and J usage is TRBJ2-5, with 11 bases aligning to TRBD1. The CDR3 is 16 residues long. With 1 base clipped from V and 5 bases from J, the junction kept 7 bases outside the gene matches. Germline loops: CDR1 SGDLS, CDR2 YYNGEE.

The chain carries TRBV7-8 and TRBJ2-7; the match to TRBD2 covers 10 bases. V was pared by 5 bases and J by 4 bases, with 11 bases of the junction left unmatched. The V gene's germline CDR1 is SGHVS and CDR2 FQNEAQ. This CDR3 has 16 amino acids. The CDR3 region is CASSTKRLAGGYEQYF. The CDR3, as DNA: TGTGCCAGCAGCACCAAAAGACTAGCGGGCGGGTACGAGCAGTACTTC.

The chain has TRBV9 and TRBJ2-2; tentative D call: TRBD1 (5 bases). CDR3 length equals 15 residues. Germline lookup yields CDR1 SGDLS and CDR2 YYNGEE. V shed 0 bases and J shed 8 bases, with 14 bases lying between them. The CDR3 reads CASSVEVSNRGELFF. Here the CDR3 DNA reads TGTGCCAGCAGCGTAGAAGTTAGCAACAGGGGGGAGCTGTTTTTT.

The chain recombines TRBV5-8 with TRBJ2-7; 9 nucleotides line up with TRBD1. Germline CDR1 reads SGHTS; CDR2 reads YDEGEE. There are 15 residues in the CDR3. V lost 5 bases and J lost 1; bases outside the gene matches: 7. The CDR3 region is CASSKGTGPSYEQYF. Written as DNA, the CDR3 is TGTGCCAGCAGTAAAGGGACAGGGCCTTCCTACGAGCAGTACTTC. Full variable domain (outside the CDR3, taken from reference TRBV5-8 and TRBJ2-7): EAGVTQSPTHLIKTRGQQATLRCSPISGHTSVYWYQQALGLGLQFLLWYDEGEERNRGNFPPRFSGRQFPNYSSELNVNALELEDSALYLCASSKGTGPSYEQYFGPGTRLTVT.

The genes are TRBV7-9 and TRBJ2-3; TRBD2 aligns across 9 bases. The CDR3 has 15 residues. Trimming took 5 bases from V and 1 from J; bases not matched to a gene: 4. CDR1 and CDR2 from the germline V gene are SEHNR and FQNEAQ (reference sequence). CDR3: CASSASSGGTDTQYF. In DNA, the CDR3 is TGTGCCAGCAGCGCCTCTAGCGGGGGCACAGATACGCAGTATTTT.

The sample holds one count of this clone. DNA for the CDR3: TGCGCCAGCAGCCAACTTTCAGGGACAGGTCAGCCCCAGCATTTT. Amino acid sequence: CASSQLSGTGQPQHF. This rearrangement joins TRBV4-1 to TRBJ1-5, with 8 bases fitting TRBD1. The germline CDR1 and CDR2 sequences are MGHRA and YSYEKL. The CDR3 contains 15 residues. The V segment lost 2 bases and the J segment 6 bases; nucleotides outside the gene matches: 6.

The V call is TRBV4-1, the J call TRBJ2-7; 10 bases agree with TRBD2. The junction had 8 bases not matched to a gene; V was cut back by 1 base and J by 2 bases. Germline V lookup: CDR1 MGHRA, CDR2 YSYEKL. CDR3 length equals 17 residues. This CDR3 reads CASSQVRGLAVPYEQYF. CDR3 sequence (DNA): TGCGCCAGCAGCCAAGTGCGCGGACTAGCGGTACCCTACGAGCAGTACTTC.

V gene TRBV18 combines with J gene TRBJ2-6; D is perhaps TRBD1 (6 bases). This CDR3 is 18 amino acids long. The germline gives CDR1 KGHSH, CDR2 LQKENI. V was cut by 2 bases and J by 1 base, with 15 bases left in between. In DNA form, the CDR3 reads TGTGCCAGCTCACCAAGACAGGCCAGTAAATCTGGGGCCAACGTCCTGACTTTC. Translation: CASSPRQASKSGANVLTF. Complete variable domain (other parts from reference TRBV18 and TRBJ2-6): NAGVMQNPRHLVRRRGQEARLRCSPMKGHSHVYWYRQLPEEGLKFMVYLQKENIIDESGMPKERFSAEFPKEGPSILRIQQVVRGDSAAYFCASSPRQASKSGANVLTFGAGSRLTVL.

The chain links TRBV18 to TRBJ2-2; maybe TRBD1 (6 bases). V was trimmed by 1 base and J by 5 bases, leaving 20 bases between them. CDR1 is KGHSH, CDR2 LQKENI, per germline. This CDR3 contains 18 residues. The CDR3 DNA reads TGTGCCAGCTCACCACTACAGATGGGGGCTCAGAGGACCGGGGAGCTGTTTTTT. Translation: CASSPLQMGAQRTGELFF.

V is TRBV2 and J is TRBJ1-1; tentatively, D is TRBD1 (6 bases). Trimming took 6 bases from V and 1 from J, leaving 18 bases between them. Germline V gene lookup returns CDR1 SNHLY and CDR2 FYNNEI. This CDR3 spans 16 amino acids. The CDR3 protein is CASSVGQTGSNTEAFF. The CDR3 nucleotides read TGTGCCAGCAGCGTTGGACAGACGGGATCGAACACTGAAGCTTTCTTT.

V is TRBV7-8 and J is TRBJ2-7, with 8 bases lining up with TRBD2. Germline trimming cut 3 bases from V and 0 bases from J; bases unmatched to any gene: 4. Germline values: CDR1 SGHVS, CDR2 FQNEAQ. The CDR3 sequence is 15 residues long. In nucleotides, the CDR3 is TGTGCCAGCAGCTTTACACTAGCGGACTCCTACGAGCAGTACTTC. This translates into CASSFTLADSYEQYF.

J is TRBJ2-7 and V is TRBV14; tentatively, D is TRBD2 (5 bases). Germline V gene sequence: CDR1 SGHDN, CDR2 FVKESK. Trimming took off 4 bases at V and 0 bases at J, with 16 bases between the two ends. This CDR3 contains 16 residues. The CDR3, as DNA: TGTGCCAGCAGCCTGAACTTACTAGGGAGCTCCTACGAGCAGTACTTC. It yields the protein CASSLNLLGSSYEQYF.

The chain has TRBV5-5 and TRBJ1-5, with 9 positions matching TRBD1. This CDR3 has 15 amino acids. CDR1 and CDR2 (germline): SGHKS, YYEKEE (reference sequence). The ends lost 4 bases at V and 5 bases at J; junction bases unmatched: 7. The CDR3 spells CASSGQGSLHQPQHF. CDR3 DNA: TGTGCCAGCAGCGGACAGGGGTCATTGCATCAGCCCCAGCATTTT. Based on the CDR3 plus reference TRBV5-5 and TRBJ1-5, the full variable domain is DAGVTQSPTHLIKTRGQQVTLRCSPISGHKSVSWYQQVLGQGPQFIFQYYEKEERGRGNFPDRFSARQFPNYSSELNVNALLLGDSALYLCASSGQGSLHQPQHFGDGTRLSIL.

The genes are TRBV6-2 or TRBV6-3 and TRBJ2-1, with 7 positions matching TRBD2. This CDR3 is built from 15 residues. The J segment lost 0 bases and the V segment lost 4 bases, leaving 3 bases of the junction unmatched. Germline V CDR1 and CDR2: MNHEY, SVGEGT. The CDR3 protein is CASSSGGRSYNEQFF. In DNA, the CDR3 is TGTGCCAGCAGTTCGGGGGGACGCTCCTACAATGAGCAGTTCTTC.

The V gene is TRBV24-1, the J gene TRBJ2-7; perhaps TRBD1 as D (5 bases). CDR1 is KGHDR, CDR2 SFDVKD, per germline. Trimming took 5 bases from V and 6 from J, leaving 13 bases between them. The CDR3 extends over 13 amino acids. CDR3 in DNA: TGTGCCACCAGTGCGCAGGGATGGGGCGAGCAGTACTTC. Its translation: CATSAQGWGEQYF.

The CDR3 is CASSPLAGDKADTQYF. DNA of the CDR3: TGTGCCAGCAGCCCTCTAGCGGGAGATAAAGCAGATACGCAGTATTTT. The V call is TRBV5-8, the J call TRBJ2-3, with 10 bases lining up with TRBD2. Germline CDR1 SGHTS, CDR2 YDEGEE. Germline trimming cut 4 bases from V and 4 bases from J; bases unmatched to any gene: 9. This CDR3 is 16 amino acids long.

The chain has TRBV27 and TRBJ1-5; 9 bases align to TRBD1. The ends lost 3 bases at V and 6 bases at J; junction bases unmatched: 6. CDR3 length: 15 amino acids. Germline V gives CDR1 MNHEY, CDR2 SMNVEV (reference sequence). The CDR3 sequence is CASSLAGQGRQPQHF. CDR3 bases: TGTGCCAGCAGTTTGGCGGGACAGGGCCGTCAGCCCCAGCATTTT.

The chain is built from TRBV10-3 and TRBJ1-1, with D possibly being TRBD1 (5 bases). This CDR3 has 13 residues. V was clipped by 3 bases and J by 5 bases, with 10 bases between them. Germline V gene sequence: CDR1 ENHRY, CDR2 SYGVKD. The CDR3 DNA reads as TGTGCCATCAGTGACTCCGGGGGGACTGAAGCTTTCTTT. As protein: CAISDSGGTEAFF.